These 9 T cell receptor beta chains originate from one sample sequenced in a study of blood T cell repertoires in COVID-19. Profiled with immunoSEQ multiplex PCR; TCRdb holds only in-frame clones, not every one. The sample contains about 300,000 clones, about nine tenths of which appear only once. The specimen sequenced was PBMCs or T cells enriched from blood (not recorded which). The receptor set was obtained from a man between 25 and 39 years old who had recovered from COVID-19.

This clone was picked up one time. This rearrangement joins TRBV7-9 to TRBJ2-5, with TRBD2 identical over 9 bases. With 6 bases clipped from V and 4 bases from J, the junction kept 9 bases outside the gene matches. The germline V gene has CDR1 SEHNR and CDR2 FQNEAQ (reference sequence). There are 15 residues in the CDR3. The CDR3 loop reads CASREREAALETQYF. DNA for the CDR3: TGTGCCAGCAGGGAGCGGGAGGCCGCGCTAGAGACCCAGTACTTC.

The rearrangement uses TRBV11-3 and TRBJ2-5; tentatively, D is TRBD1 (6 bases). Germline CDR1 is SGHNT and CDR2 is YENEEA. Deletions cut 0 bases from V and 5 bases from J, with 10 bases between. The CDR3 totals 14 residues. The CDR3 region is CASSLEGAYETQYF. CDR3 nucleotides: TGTGCCAGCAGCTTAGAGGGGGCGTATGAGACCCAGTACTTC.

This chain connects TRBV27 to TRBJ2-7; the match to TRBD1 covers 9 bases. Germline V gives CDR1 MNHEY, CDR2 SMNVEV (reference sequence). This CDR3 region has 14 residues. The trim removed 6 bases at V and 2 bases at J, leaving 5 bases unmatched. The CDR3 coding sequence is TGTGCCAGCAGGGGACAGGGCAGCACCTACGAGCAGTACTTC. Translating it yields CASRGQGSTYEQYF.

The rearrangement uses TRBV7-6 and TRBJ1-6; TRBD1 matches at 7 bases. This CDR3 comprises 14 residues. Germline trimming cut 5 bases from V and 5 bases from J; bases unmatched to any gene: 3. Germline lookup yields CDR1 SGHVS and CDR2 FNYEAQ. The DNA for the CDR3 is TGTGCCAGCAGCGCCGGGACAGATAATTCACCCCTCCACTTT. Translating gives CASSAGTDNSPLHF.

V and J are TRBV5-1 and TRBJ2-3; TRBD2 matches 13 bases. Trimming removed 4 bases from V and 0 bases from J; junction bases left unmatched: 11. CDR3 length equals 19 residues. Germline V CDR1 and CDR2: SGHRS, YFSETQ. The CDR3 is CASSAAGTSGKPSTDTQYF. CDR3 bases: TGCGCCAGCAGCGCCGCCGGGACTAGCGGGAAACCTAGCACAGATACGCAGTATTTT.

This clone was picked up a small number of times. The chain links TRBV19 to TRBJ1-2; TRBD1 matches at 10 bases. The CDR3 has 14 residues. The V and J ends lost 6 bases and 8 bases, in that order; junction bases with no gene match: 9. Germline lookup yields CDR1 LNHDA and CDR2 SQIVND (reference sequence). CDR3 in amino acids: CASRKDRGPLGYTF. Written as DNA, the CDR3 is TGTGCCAGTAGGAAAGACAGGGGGCCGCTGGGCTACACCTTC.

V and J are TRBV28 and TRBJ1-5; D remains unclear. Germline CDR1 MDHEN, CDR2 SYDVKM. CDR3 length: 12 residues. V was cut by 7 bases and J by 1 base, with 5 bases left in between. The CDR3 loop is CASIGSNQPQHF. The CDR3 coding sequence is TGTGCCAGCATCGGGAGCAATCAGCCCCAGCATTTT.

The rearrangement joins TRBV9 to TRBJ2-1, with 7 bases fitting TRBD2. Germline V CDR1 and CDR2: SGDLS, YYNGEE. CDR3 length: 16 amino acids. V lost 0 bases to trimming and J lost 6 bases; unmatched junction nucleotides: 9. CDR3 nucleotides: TGTGCCAGCAGCGTAGGAGCTAGCGGATACTTCAATGAGCAGTTCTTC. It encodes CASSVGASGYFNEQFF.

This clone was seen just once. The genes are TRBV6-5 and TRBJ1-1; TRBD1 aligns across 7 bases. The germline CDR1 and CDR2 sequences are MNHEY and SVGAGI. The CDR3 is 15 amino acids. With 0 bases clipped from V and 2 bases from J, the junction kept 3 bases outside the gene matches. CDR3 coding DNA: TGTGCCAGCAGTTACTCAGGGACAGCTAACACTGAAGCTTTCTTT. Amino acid sequence: CASSYSGTANTEAFF.